The T cell receptor beta chain under discussion was sequenced for a study of blood T cells in healthy people across ages. It was with a sample-barcoded 5' primer and a J-beta primer mix that a second PCR of roughly 7 to 11 cycles was run. TCRdb independently ran MiXCR on the 5' RACE reads; one entry per CDR3 protein. Of about 830,000 distinct CDR3 sequences listed, roughly 60% are singletons. V was cut by 5 bases and J by 8 bases, with 18 bases left in between. Germline-derived CDR1 and CDR2 are KGHSH and LQKENI. The CDR3 is made up of 14 amino acids. The specimen was blood. The clonotype was recovered from a man aged 30 to 39 in good health. The chain has TRBV18 and TRBJ1-2; D might be TRBD1 (6 bases). In nucleotides, the CDR3 is TGTGCCAGCTCAGCCAAGGACAGCGCTGTCGGCTACACCTTC. Translated: CASSAKDSAVGYTF.